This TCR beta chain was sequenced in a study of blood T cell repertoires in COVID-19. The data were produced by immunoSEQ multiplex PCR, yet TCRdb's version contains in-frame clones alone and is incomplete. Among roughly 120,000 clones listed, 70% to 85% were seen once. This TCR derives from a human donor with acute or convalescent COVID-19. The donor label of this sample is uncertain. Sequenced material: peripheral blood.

CDR3 nucleotides: TGTGCCAGCTCACGGGCGGGAACTAATGAAAAACTGTTTTTT. The encoded protein is CASSRAGTNEKLFF. The V call is TRBV18, the J call TRBJ1-4, with D unresolved. The CDR3 is 14 residues long. Per germline, CDR1 KGHSH and CDR2 LQKENI. Trimming pared 4 bases from V and 1 base from J, leaving 7 bases between.